Following are 16 T cell receptor beta chains from one sample sequenced in a study of CD8+ T cells in alopecia areata. RNA was extracted and reverse transcribed into cDNA as the sequencing template. TCRdb's table, derived via immunoSEQ multiplex PCR, lists solely in-frame clones and lacks some. Of approximately 170,000 clones in the sample, approximately 60% are singletons; the top ten hold around 14%. Documented treatment: oral pan-JAK inhibitor, 5-10 mg twice daily. The sequenced sample was CD4+ T cells sorted from blood, obtained at week 24, from a patient treated with tofacitinib. The receptor source for this set is a human donor with alopecia areata.

The chain employs TRBV2 and TRBJ2-1; unclear D gene. The CDR3 totals 12 residues. Germline V gene lookup returns CDR1 SNHLY and CDR2 FYNNEI. V was cut by 8 bases and J by 9 bases, with 14 bases left in between. CDR3 in amino acids: CASLRRAAEQFF. The CDR3 nucleotides are TGTGCCAGCCTCCGGCGAGCTGCTGAGCAGTTCTTC.

There are a few counts of this clone. This chain links TRBV6-5 with TRBJ2-1, with TRBD1 identical over 7 bases. V trimming: 5 bases; J trimming: 8 bases; junction bases outside the gene matches: 12. The CDR3 runs 15 residues. Germline values: CDR1 MNHEY, CDR2 SVGAGI. For the CDR3, the DNA is TGTGCCAGCAGTCACTACCCGGGACAGAGGGATGAGCAGTTCTTC. This encodes CASSHYPGQRDEQFF.

The J gene is TRBJ2-5, the V gene TRBV7-6; perhaps TRBD1 as D (6 bases). The CDR3 covers 14 residues. V lost 5 bases and J 3 bases, leaving 13 bases between the germline ends. Germline CDR1 SGHVS, CDR2 FNYEAQ. The CDR3 bases are TGTGCCAGCAGCCGTCTAGCAGGGGAAGAGACCCAGTACTTC. As protein: CASSRLAGEETQYF. The complete variable domain, with remaining parts taken from reference TRBV7-6 and TRBJ2-5, reads GAGVSQSPRYKVTKRGQDVALRCDPISGHVSLYWYRQALGQGPEFLTYFNYEAQQDKSGLPNDRFSAERPEGSISTLTIQRTEQRDSAMYRCASSRLAGEETQYFGPGTRLLVL.

The chain recombines TRBV30 with TRBJ1-1, with no clear D. This CDR3 spans 13 amino acids. V was cut by 3 bases and J by 1 base, with 9 bases left in between. Germline V CDR1 and CDR2: GTSNPN, SVGIG (reference sequence). CDR3 in amino acids: CAWRLATNTEAFF. The CDR3 DNA reads TGTGCCTGGAGGCTGGCGACGAACACTGAAGCTTTCTTT.

The chain has TRBV30 and TRBJ1-2, with 7 positions matching TRBD1. Unmatched junction bases numbered 8, after V lost 5 bases and J lost 8 bases. The CDR3 length is 12 residues. From germline, CDR1 is GTSNPN and CDR2 SVGIG (reference sequence). This chain's CDR3 is CAWDMTGFGYTF. DNA for the CDR3: TGTGCCTGGGACATGACAGGGTTCGGCTACACCTTC.

The J gene is TRBJ1-2, the V gene TRBV6-6, with 9 bases aligning to TRBD1. The trim removed 5 bases at V and 7 bases at J, leaving 8 bases unmatched. This CDR3 region has 14 residues. Germline loops: CDR1 MNHNY, CDR2 SVGAGI (reference sequence). The CDR3 nucleotides are TGTGCCAGCAGTGAGGGACAGGGTGATAGTGGCTACACCTTC. As protein: CASSEGQGDSGYTF.

The J gene is TRBJ1-5, the V gene TRBV9, with a possible D match to TRBD1 (5 bases). Per germline, CDR1 SGDLS and CDR2 YYNGEE. The CDR3 consists of 14 residues. Trimming pared 0 bases from V and 4 bases from J, leaving 8 bases between. The CDR3 coding sequence is TGTGCCAGCAGCGTAGCCGGGACTAATCAGCCCCAGCATTTT. It yields the protein CASSVAGTNQPQHF.

This clone came up a few times. The CDR3 nucleotides are TGTGCCAGCAGCCAAGGGGGCGGGGAGCTGTTTTTT. Protein product: CASSQGGGELFF. V and J are TRBV11-3 and TRBJ2-2; tentatively, D is TRBD1 (6 bases). In germline, CDR1 is SGHNT, CDR2 YENEEA. The ends were cut back, 5 bases at V and 7 bases at J, with 8 bases in the middle. There are 12 residues in the CDR3.

The V gene is TRBV30, the J gene TRBJ1-2, with a weak D call TRBD1 (6 bases). CDR1 and CDR2 (germline): GTSNPN, SVGIG (reference sequence). CDR3 size: 13 residues. Trimming stripped 0 bases from V and 8 bases from J, with 13 bases between. The CDR3 DNA follows: TGTGCCTGGAGTGTGTCGGGGGCCAGGGGCTACACCTTC. It specifies CAWSVSGARGYTF.

This clone occurred a few times. The chain has TRBV5-1 and TRBJ1-1; no clear D. Trimming stripped 3 bases from V and 0 bases from J, with 12 bases between. The germline gives CDR1 SGHRS, CDR2 YFSETQ. The CDR3 runs to 15 residues. The CDR3, as DNA: TGCGCCAGCAGCTCAACTACACAGTTGAACACTGAAGCTTTCTTT. Residues: CASSSTTQLNTEAFF.

This clone was observed a handful of times. J is TRBJ2-3 and V is TRBV4-1; D is ambiguous. The germline V and J ends were trimmed by 3 bases and 1 base, with 8 bases remaining between them. CDR1 is MGHRA, CDR2 YSYEKL, per germline. The CDR3 covers 14 residues. The CDR3 loop reads CASSQVDRTDTQYF. CDR3 DNA: TGCGCCAGCAGCCAGGTGGACCGCACAGATACGCAGTATTTT.

Only a few counts were recorded for this clone. The V and J genes are TRBV30 and TRBJ1-6, with D possibly matching TRBD1 (6 bases). V gave up 2 bases and J gave up 6 bases, with 11 bases separating them. CDR1 is GTSNPN, CDR2 SVGIG, per germline (reference sequence). The CDR3 runs 14 residues. In DNA, the CDR3 is TGTGCCTGGAGTTTAGGCAGGGGTAATTCACCCCTCCACTTT. Translated, it gives CAWSLGRGNSPLHF.

By share, this clone counts as medium-sized. The V gene is TRBV18, the J gene TRBJ2-1; TRBD2 matches at 14 bases. CDR3 length: 16 amino acids. Losses at the gene ends were 0 bases for V and 7 bases for J; bases not matched to a gene: 2. From germline, CDR1 is KGHSH and CDR2 LQKENI. DNA of the CDR3: TGTGCCAGCTCACCACCGACTAGCGGGGGGGGGAATGAGCAGTTCTTC. Its protein is CASSPPTSGGGNEQFF.

This clone showed up just a few times. The chain joins TRBV5-1 to TRBJ1-4, with 9 bases fitting TRBD1. Trimming removed 2 bases from V and 10 bases from J; junction bases left unmatched: 3. The germline V gene has CDR1 SGHRS and CDR2 YFSETQ. The length of the CDR3 is 13 residues. The CDR3 DNA reads TGCGCCAGCAGCTTAGGGACAGGGTTAAAACTGTTTTTT. The encoded protein is CASSLGTGLKLFF.

The V and J genes are TRBV30 and TRBJ2-7; 8 nucleotides agree with TRBD1. The V gene's germline CDR1 is GTSNPN and CDR2 SVGIG (reference sequence). V gave up 2 bases and J gave up 2 bases; unmatched junction bases: 5. The CDR3 has 14 residues. The CDR3 loop reads CAWSWSGGPYEQYF. CDR3 nucleotide sequence: TGTGCCTGGAGTTGGTCAGGGGGCCCCTACGAGCAGTACTTC.

This clone has only a few counts. The chain links TRBV6-5 to TRBJ2-5; D remains unclear. The germline V gene encodes CDR1 MNHEY and CDR2 SVGAGI. Between the trimmed V and J ends, which lost 0 bases and 5 bases, there was a span of 4 bases. The CDR3 runs 12 residues. CDR3 sequence (DNA): TGTGCCAGCAGTTACTCGGGGGAGACCCAGTACTTC. It specifies CASSYSGETQYF.